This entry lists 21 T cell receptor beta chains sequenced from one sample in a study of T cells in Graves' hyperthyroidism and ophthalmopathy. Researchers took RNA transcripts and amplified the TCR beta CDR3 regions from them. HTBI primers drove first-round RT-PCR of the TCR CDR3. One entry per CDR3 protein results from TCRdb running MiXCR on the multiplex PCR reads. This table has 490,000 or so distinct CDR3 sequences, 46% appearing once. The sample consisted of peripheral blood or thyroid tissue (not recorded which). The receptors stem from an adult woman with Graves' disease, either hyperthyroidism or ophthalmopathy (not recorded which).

CDR3 DNA sequence: TGCAGTGCCATTTGGTCCTACGAGCAGTACTTC. As protein: CSAIWSYEQYF. The chain couples TRBV20-1 to TRBJ2-7; D is unresolved. The V end was cut by 6 bases, the J end by 1 base, with 7 bases between. CDR1 is DFQATT and CDR2 is SNEGSKA in the germline V gene (reference sequence). The CDR3 covers 11 residues.

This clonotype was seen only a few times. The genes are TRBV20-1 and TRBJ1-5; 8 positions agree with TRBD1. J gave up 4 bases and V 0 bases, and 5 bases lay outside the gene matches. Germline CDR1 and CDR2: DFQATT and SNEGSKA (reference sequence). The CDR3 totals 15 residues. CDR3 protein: CSARDLDRENQPQHF. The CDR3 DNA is TGCAGTGCTAGAGATCTGGACAGGGAGAATCAGCCCCAGCATTTT.

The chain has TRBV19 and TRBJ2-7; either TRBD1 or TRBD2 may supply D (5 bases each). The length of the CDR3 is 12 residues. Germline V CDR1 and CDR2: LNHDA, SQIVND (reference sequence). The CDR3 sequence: CASEMGDYEQYF. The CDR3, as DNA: TGTGCTAGTGAGATGGGGGACTACGAGCAGTACTTC.

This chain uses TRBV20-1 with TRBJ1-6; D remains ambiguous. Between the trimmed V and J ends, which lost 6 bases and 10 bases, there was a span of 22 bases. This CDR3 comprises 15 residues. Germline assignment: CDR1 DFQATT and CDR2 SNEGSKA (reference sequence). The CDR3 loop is CSAHGVGRHGSPLHF. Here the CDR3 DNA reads TGCAGTGCACACGGTGTAGGGAGGCACGGCTCACCCCTCCACTTT.

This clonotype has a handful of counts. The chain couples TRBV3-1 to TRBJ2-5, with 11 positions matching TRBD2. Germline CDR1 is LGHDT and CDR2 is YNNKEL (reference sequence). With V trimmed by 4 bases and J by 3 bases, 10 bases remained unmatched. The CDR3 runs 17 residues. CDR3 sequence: CASSLDGDSGREETQYF. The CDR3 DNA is TGTGCCAGCAGCCTAGACGGTGATAGCGGGAGGGAAGAGACCCAGTACTTC.

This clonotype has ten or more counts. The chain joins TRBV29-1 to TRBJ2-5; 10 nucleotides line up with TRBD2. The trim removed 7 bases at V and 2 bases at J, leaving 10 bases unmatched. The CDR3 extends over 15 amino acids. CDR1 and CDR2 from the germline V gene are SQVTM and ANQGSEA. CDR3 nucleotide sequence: TGCAGCGCCGAAGGGCTAGCGGGAGTACAAGAGACCCAGTACTTC. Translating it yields CSAEGLAGVQETQYF.

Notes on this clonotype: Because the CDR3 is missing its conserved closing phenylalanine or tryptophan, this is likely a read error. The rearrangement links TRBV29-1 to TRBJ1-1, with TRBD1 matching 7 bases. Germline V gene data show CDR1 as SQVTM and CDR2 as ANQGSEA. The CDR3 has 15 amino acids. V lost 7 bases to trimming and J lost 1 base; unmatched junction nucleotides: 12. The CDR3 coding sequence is TGCAGCGCTACACTATGGGACAGACAGAACACTGAAGCTTTCCTT. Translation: CSATLWDRQNTEAFL.

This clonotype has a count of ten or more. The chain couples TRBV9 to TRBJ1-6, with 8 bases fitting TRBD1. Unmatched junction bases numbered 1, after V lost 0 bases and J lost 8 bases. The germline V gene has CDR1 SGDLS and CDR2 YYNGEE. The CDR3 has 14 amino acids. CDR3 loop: CASSVEQGDSPLHF. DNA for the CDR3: TGTGCCAGCAGCGTAGAACAGGGGGATTCACCCCTCCACTTT. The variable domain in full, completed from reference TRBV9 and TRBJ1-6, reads DSGVTQTPKHLITATGQRVTLRCSPRSGDLSVYWYQQSLDQGLQFLIQYYNGEERAKGNILERFSAQQFPDLHSELNLSSLELGDSALYFCASSVEQGDSPLHFGNGTRLTVT.

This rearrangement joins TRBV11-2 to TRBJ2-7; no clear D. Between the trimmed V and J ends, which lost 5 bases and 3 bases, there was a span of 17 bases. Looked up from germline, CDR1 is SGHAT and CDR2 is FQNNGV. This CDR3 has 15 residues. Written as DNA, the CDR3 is TGTGCCAGCAGCCCTGGCTCGGATTCGTACTACGAGCAGTACTTC. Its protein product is CASSPGSDSYYEQYF.

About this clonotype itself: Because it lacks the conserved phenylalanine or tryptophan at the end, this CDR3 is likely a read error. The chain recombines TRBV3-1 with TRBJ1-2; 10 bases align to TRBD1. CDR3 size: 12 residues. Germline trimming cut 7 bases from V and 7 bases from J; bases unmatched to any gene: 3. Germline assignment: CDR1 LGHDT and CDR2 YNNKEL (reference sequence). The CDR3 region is CASNRDRGGYTL. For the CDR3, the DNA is TGTGCCAGCAACCGGGACAGGGGTGGCTACACCCTC.

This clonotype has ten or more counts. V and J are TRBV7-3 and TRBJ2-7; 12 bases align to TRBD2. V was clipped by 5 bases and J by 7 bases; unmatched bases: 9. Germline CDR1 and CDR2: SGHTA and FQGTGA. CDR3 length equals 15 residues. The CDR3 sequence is CASSPRLAGEGEQYF. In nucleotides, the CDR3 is TGTGCCAGCAGCCCCAGACTAGCGGGAGAGGGAGAGCAGTACTTC. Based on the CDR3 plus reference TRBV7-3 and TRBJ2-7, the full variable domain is GAGVSQTPSNKVTEKGKYVELRCDPISGHTALYWYRQSLGQGPEFLIYFQGTGAADDSGLPNDRFFAVRPEGSVSTLKIQRTERGDSAVYLCASSPRLAGEGEQYFGPGTRLTVT.

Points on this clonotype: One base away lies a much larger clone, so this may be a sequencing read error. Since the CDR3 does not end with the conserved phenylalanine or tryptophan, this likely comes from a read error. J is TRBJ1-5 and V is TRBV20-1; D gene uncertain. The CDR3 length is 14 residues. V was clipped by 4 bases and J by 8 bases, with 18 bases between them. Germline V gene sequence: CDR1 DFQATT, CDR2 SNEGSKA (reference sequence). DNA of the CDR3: TGCAGTGCTATTACCGGGCCCCAAAGGGAGCCCCAGCATCTT. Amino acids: CSAITGPQREPQHL.

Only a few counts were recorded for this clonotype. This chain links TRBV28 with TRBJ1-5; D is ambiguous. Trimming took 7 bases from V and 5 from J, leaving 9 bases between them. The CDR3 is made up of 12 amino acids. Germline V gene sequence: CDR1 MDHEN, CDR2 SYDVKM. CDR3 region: CASTDSHQPQHF. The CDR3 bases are TGTGCCAGCACGGACTCTCATCAGCCCCAGCATTTT.

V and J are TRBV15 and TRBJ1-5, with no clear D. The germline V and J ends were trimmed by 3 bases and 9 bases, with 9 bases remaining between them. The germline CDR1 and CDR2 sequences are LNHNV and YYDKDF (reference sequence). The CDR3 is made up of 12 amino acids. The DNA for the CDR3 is TGTGCCACCAGCAGGGGAAGTGGGCCCCAGCATTTT. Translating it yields CATSRGSGPQHF.

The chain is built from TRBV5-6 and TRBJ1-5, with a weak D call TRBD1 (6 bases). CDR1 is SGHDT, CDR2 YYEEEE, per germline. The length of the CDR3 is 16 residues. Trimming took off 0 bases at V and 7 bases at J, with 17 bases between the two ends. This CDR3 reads CASSLAGGALGQPQHF. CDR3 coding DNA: TGTGCCAGCAGCTTGGCCGGGGGGGCGTTGGGGCAGCCCCAGCATTTT.

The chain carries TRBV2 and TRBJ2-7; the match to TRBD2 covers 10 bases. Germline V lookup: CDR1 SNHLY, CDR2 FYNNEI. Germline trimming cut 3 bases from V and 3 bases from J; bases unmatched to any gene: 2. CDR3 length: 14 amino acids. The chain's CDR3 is CASSDSGGYYEQYF. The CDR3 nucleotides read TGTGCCAGCAGTGATAGCGGGGGGTACTACGAGCAGTACTTC.

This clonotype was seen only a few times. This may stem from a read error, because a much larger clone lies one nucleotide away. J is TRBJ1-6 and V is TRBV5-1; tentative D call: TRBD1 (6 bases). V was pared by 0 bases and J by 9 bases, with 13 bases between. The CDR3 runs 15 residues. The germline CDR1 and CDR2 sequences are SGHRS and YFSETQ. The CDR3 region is CASSLAGGGPSPLHF. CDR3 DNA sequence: TGCGCCAGCAGCTTGGCGGGGGGCGGACCTTCACCCCTCCACTTT.

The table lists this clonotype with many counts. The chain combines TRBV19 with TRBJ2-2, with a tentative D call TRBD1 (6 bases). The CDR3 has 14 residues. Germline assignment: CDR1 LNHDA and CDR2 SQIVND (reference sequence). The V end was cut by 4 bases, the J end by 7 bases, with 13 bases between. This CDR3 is CASSTTGQSGELFF. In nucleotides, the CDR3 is TGTGCCAGTAGTACGACAGGTCAAAGCGGGGAGCTGTTTTTT.

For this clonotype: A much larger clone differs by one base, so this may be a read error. Here the CDR3 DNA reads TGTGCCAGCAGCTTATGCAGCGTCTACGAGCAGTACTTC. This sequence encodes CASSLCSVYEQYF. The V call is TRBV29-1, the J call TRBJ2-7, with no clear D. Germline values: CDR1 SQVTM, CDR2 ANQGSEA. CDR3 length: 13 residues.

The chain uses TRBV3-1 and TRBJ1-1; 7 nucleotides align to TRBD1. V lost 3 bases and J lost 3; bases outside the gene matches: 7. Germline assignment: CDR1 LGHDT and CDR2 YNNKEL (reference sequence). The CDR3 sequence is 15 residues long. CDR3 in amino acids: CASSHRGRGDTEAFF. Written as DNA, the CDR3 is TGTGCCAGCAGCCACAGGGGCAGGGGGGACACTGAAGCTTTCTTT. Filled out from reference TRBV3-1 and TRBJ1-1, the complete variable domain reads DTAVSQTPKYLVTQMGNDKSIKCEQNLGHDTMYWYKQDSKKFLKIMFSYNNKELIINETVPNRFSPKSPDKAHLNLHINSLELGDSAVYFCASSHRGRGDTEAFFGQGTRLTVV.

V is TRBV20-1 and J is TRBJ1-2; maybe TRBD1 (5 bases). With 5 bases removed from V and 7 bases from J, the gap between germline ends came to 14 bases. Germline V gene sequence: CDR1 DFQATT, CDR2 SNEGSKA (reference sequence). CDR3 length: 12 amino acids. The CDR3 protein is CSAAGGEGGYTF. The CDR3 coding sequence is TGCAGTGCTGCTGGGGGAGAGGGTGGCTACACCTTC.